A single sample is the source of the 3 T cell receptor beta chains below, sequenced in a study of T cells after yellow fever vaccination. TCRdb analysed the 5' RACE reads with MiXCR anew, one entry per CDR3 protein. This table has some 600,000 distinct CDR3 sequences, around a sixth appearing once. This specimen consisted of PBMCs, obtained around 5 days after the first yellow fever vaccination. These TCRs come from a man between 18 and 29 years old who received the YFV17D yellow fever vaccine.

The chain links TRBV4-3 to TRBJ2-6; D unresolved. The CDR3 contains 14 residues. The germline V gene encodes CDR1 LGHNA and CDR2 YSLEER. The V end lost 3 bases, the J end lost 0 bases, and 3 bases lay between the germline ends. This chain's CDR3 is CASSHGSGANVLTF. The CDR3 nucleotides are TGCGCCAGCAGCCACGGCTCTGGGGCCAACGTCCTGACTTTC.

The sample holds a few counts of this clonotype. CDR3 protein: CASSQELAGNTEAFF. DNA of the CDR3: TGCGCCAGCAGCCAAGAATTAGCGGGGAACACTGAAGCTTTCTTT. The chain couples TRBV4-1 to TRBJ1-1; D not certain. V was trimmed by 0 bases and J by 1 base, leaving 9 bases between them. There are 15 residues in the CDR3. Germline CDR1 and CDR2: MGHRA and YSYEKL.

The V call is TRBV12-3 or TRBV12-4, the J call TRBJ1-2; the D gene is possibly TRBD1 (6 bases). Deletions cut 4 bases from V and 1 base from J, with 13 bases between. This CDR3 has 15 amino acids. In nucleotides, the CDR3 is TGTGCCAGCAGTTCGCGACAGGTTCTTAACTATGGCTACACCTTC. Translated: CASSSRQVLNYGYTF.